This T cell receptor beta chain is from a study of cytomegalovirus exposure and HLA in healthy donors. The study, taken as a whole, reports: Later work found most CMV-associated TCR beta chains apparently HLA-restricted.

CDR1 and CDR2 from the germline V gene are SQVTM and ANQGSEA. V dropped 6 bases and J dropped 0 bases, with 11 bases sitting between them. This CDR3 is built from 13 residues. The PCR was carried out with 60 Vbeta primers and 13 Jbeta primers. Sequenced by immunoSEQ multiplex PCR; TCRdb stores in-frame clones only, minus some. This table has under 150,000 clones, roughly 80% appearing once. This clone was seen just once. Antigen specificity is unknown. The receptor was derived from a woman aged 50 to 60 in good health and CMV-seropositive. Sequenced input: PBMCs. This rearrangement joins TRBV29-1 to TRBJ1-1, with D uncertain. The CDR3 DNA follows: TGCAGCGTCGAACAGATTATGAACACTGAAGCTTTCTTT. It encodes CSVEQIMNTEAFF.